This T cell receptor beta chain was obtained from a study of blood T cells in healthy people across ages. The use of a sample-barcoded 5' primer and a J-beta primer mix characterized a second PCR of roughly 6 to 12 cycles. TCRdb independently ran MiXCR on the 5' RACE reads; one entry per CDR3 protein. The table records about 1,400,000 distinct CDR3 sequences, 59% of them present only once. This TCR was recovered from a man between 18 and 35 years old in good health. The sequenced material came from blood.

Here the CDR3 DNA reads TGTGCCACCAGCCCGCTAGGGGGTGAGCAGTTCTTC. This codes for CATSPLGGEQFF. This chain links TRBV24-1 with TRBJ2-1; tentative D call: TRBD1 (6 bases). The CDR3 runs to 12 residues. CDR1 KGHDR and CDR2 SFDVKD come from the germline V gene. The V gene lost 7 bases and the J gene lost 9 bases, with 12 bases spanning the gap.